This T cell receptor (beta chain) is drawn from a study of Ad26.COV2.S vaccination and SARS-CoV-2 variants. Across the whole study: Donor was in the COV1001 Ad26.COV2.S trial arm.

The treatment: around 19 received Ad26.COV2.S at low or high dose, single or two shots; 5 received placebo; per-sample allocation not given. Day 63 after the first vaccine or placebo injection was the time point for sampling. Method: immunoSEQ multiplex PCR; TCRdb's copy keeps in-frame clones and lacks some. Of about 350,000 clones listed, around 86% are singletons. V dropped 3 bases and J dropped 8; count of bases not matched to a gene: 6. The CDR3 contains 12 residues. In germline, CDR1 is GTSNPN, CDR2 SVGIG (reference sequence). The sequencing here drew on peripheral blood, taken in a trial of Ad26.COV2.S vaccine versus placebo. The receptor comes from a person between 18 and 59 years old who received the Ad26.COV2.S COVID-19 vaccine or a placebo. The chain employs TRBV30 and TRBJ1-1; 7 bases fit TRBD1. The CDR3 nucleotides read TGTGCCTGGAGCCCCGGGACAGAGGAAGCTTTCTTT. Its protein is CAWSPGTEEAFF.